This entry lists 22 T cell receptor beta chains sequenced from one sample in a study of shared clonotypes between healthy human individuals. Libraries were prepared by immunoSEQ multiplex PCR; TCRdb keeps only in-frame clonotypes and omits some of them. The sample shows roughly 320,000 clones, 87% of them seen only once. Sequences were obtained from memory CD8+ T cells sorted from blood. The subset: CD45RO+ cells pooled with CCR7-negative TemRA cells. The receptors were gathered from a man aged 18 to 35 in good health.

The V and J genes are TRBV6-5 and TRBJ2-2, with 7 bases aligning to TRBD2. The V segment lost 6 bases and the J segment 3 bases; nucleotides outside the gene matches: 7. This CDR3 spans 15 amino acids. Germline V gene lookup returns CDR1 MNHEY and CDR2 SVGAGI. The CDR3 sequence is CASRRDYPDTGELFF. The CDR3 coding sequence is TGTGCCAGCAGGCGGGACTATCCGGACACCGGGGAGCTGTTTTTT.

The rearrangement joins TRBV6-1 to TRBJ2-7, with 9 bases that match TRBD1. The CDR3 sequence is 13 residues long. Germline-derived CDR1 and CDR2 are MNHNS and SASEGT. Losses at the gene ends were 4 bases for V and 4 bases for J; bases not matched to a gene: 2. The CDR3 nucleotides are TGTGCCAGCAGTGGGACAGGGGTTTACGAGCAGTACTTC. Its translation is CASSGTGVYEQYF.

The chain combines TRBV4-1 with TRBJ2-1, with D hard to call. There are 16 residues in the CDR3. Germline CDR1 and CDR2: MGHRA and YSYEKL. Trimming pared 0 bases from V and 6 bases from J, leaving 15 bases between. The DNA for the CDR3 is TGCGCCAGCAGCCAAGATGCGGCAGGTTTTCTCAATGAGCAGTTCTTC. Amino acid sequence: CASSQDAAGFLNEQFF.

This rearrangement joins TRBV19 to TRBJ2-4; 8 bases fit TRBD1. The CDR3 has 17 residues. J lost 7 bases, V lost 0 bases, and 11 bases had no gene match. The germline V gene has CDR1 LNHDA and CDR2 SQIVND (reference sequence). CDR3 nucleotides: TGTGCCAGTAGTATAGATCTGGGGACAGGAACCCGTAACATTCAGTACTTC. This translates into CASSIDLGTGTRNIQYF.

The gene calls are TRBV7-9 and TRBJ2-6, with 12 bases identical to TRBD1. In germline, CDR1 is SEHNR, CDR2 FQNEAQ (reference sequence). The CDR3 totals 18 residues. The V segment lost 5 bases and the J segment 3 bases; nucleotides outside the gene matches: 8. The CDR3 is CASSQTGQGAVGANVLTF. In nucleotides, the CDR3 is TGTGCCAGCAGCCAAACGGGACAGGGGGCGGTTGGGGCCAACGTCCTGACTTTC.

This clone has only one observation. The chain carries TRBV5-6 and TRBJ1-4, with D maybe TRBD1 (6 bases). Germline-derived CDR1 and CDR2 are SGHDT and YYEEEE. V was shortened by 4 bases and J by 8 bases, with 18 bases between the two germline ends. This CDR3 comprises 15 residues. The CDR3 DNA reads TGTGCCAGCAGCCTGGAAAGGGGGATGGGGGAAAAACTGTTTTTT. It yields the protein CASSLERGMGEKLFF. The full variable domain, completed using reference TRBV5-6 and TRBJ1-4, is DAGVTQSPTHLIKTRGQQVTLRCSPKSGHDTVSWYQQALGQGPQFIFQYYEEEERQRGNFPDRFSGHQFPNYSSELNVNALLLGDSALYLCASSLERGMGEKLFFGSGTQLSVL.

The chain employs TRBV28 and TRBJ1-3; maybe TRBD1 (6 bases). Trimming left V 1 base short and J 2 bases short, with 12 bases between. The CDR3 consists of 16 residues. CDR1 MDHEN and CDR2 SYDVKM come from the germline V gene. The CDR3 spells CASSLLGGRPGNTIYF. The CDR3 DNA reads TGTGCCAGCAGTTTATTAGGGGGGAGACCTGGAAACACCATATATTTT.

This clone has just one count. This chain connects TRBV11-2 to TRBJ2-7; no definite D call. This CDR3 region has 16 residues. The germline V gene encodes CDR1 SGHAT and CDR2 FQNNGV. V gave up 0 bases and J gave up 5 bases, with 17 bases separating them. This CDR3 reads CASSLERRPPYHEQYF. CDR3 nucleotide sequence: TGTGCCAGCAGCTTAGAAAGGAGACCCCCGTACCACGAGCAGTACTTC. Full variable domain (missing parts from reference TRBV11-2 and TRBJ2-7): EAGVAQSPRYKIIEKRQSVAFWCNPISGHATLYWYQQILGQGPKLLIQFQNNGVVDDSQLPKDRFSAERLKGVDSTLKIQPAKLEDSAVYLCASSLERRPPYHEQYFGPGTRLTVT.

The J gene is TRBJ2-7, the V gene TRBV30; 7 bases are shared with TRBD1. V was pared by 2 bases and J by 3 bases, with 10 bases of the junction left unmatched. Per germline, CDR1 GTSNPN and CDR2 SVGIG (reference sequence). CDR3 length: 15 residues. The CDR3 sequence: CAWSHPGQSYYEQYF. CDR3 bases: TGTGCCTGGAGTCATCCGGGACAGTCCTACTACGAGCAGTACTTC.

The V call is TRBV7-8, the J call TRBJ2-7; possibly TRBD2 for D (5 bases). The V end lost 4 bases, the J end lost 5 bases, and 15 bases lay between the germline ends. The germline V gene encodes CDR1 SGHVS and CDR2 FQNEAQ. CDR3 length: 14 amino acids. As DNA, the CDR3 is TGTGCCAGCAGCTACGGACGGGGATTCGACGAGCAGTACTTC. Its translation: CASSYGRGFDEQYF.

The chain's CDR3 is CAISEPNTGELFF. In DNA form, the CDR3 reads TGTGCCATCAGTGAACCGAACACCGGGGAGCTGTTTTTT. The chain couples TRBV10-3 to TRBJ2-2, with D unclear. Deletions cut 3 bases from V and 0 bases from J, with 2 bases between. The CDR3 consists of 13 residues. CDR1 ENHRY and CDR2 SYGVKD come from the germline V gene.

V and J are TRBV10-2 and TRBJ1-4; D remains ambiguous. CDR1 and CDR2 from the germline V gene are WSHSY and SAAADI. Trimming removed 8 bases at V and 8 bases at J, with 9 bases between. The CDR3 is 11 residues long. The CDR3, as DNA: TGCGCCAGCTCCCTGGGGGAAAAACTGTTTTTT. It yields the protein CASSLGEKLFF.

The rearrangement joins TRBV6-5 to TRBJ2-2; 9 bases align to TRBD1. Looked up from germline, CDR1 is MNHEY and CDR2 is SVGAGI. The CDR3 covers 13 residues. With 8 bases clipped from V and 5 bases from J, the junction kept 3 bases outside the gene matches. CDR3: CASGTGLTGELFF. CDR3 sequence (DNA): TGTGCCAGCGGGACAGGGTTGACCGGGGAGCTGTTTTTT.

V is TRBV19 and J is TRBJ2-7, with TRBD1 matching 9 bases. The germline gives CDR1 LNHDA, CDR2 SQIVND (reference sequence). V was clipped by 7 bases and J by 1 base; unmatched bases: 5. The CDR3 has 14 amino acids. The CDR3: CASMGTGLSYEQYF. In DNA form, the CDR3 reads TGTGCCAGTATGGGGACAGGGCTTTCCTACGAGCAGTACTTC.

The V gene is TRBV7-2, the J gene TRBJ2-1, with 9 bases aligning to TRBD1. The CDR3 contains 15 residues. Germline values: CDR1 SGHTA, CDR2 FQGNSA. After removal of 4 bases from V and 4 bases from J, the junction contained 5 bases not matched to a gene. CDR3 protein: CASSYRDREYNEQFF. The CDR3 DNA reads TGTGCCAGCAGCTACCGGGACAGGGAGTACAATGAGCAGTTCTTC.

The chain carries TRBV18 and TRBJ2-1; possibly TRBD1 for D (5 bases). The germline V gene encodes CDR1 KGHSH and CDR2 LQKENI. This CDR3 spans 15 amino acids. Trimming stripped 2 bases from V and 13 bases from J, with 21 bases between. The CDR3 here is CASSPRGRVLSGQFF. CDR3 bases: TGTGCCAGCTCACCAAGGGGCAGGGTGCTAAGTGGCCAGTTCTTC.

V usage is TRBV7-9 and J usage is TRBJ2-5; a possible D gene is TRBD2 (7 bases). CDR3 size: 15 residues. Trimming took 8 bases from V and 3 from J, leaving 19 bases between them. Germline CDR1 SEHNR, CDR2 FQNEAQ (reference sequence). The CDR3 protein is CASGGTTGIEETQYF. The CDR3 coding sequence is TGTGCCAGCGGGGGGACTACAGGGATTGAAGAGACCCAGTACTTC.

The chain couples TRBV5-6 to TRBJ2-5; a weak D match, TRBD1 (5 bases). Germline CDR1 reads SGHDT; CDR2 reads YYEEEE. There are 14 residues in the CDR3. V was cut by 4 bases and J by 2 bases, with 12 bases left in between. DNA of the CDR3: TGTGCCAGCAGCCAGACAGTAATACAAGAGACCCAGTACTTC. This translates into CASSQTVIQETQYF.

CDR3 nucleotide sequence: TGTGCCAGCACCTACTCCGGAGAGGGAGATGAGCAGTTCTTC. It translates to CASTYSGEGDEQFF. The V gene is TRBV6-5, the J gene TRBJ2-1; D perhaps matches TRBD2 (5 bases). CDR1 and CDR2 (germline): MNHEY, SVGAGI. Trimming removed 7 bases at V and 8 bases at J, with 18 bases between. The CDR3 spans 14 residues.

In nucleotides, the CDR3 is TGTGCCATCTTAGGGGACAATGGCGAGCAGTACTTC. It encodes CAILGDNGEQYF. This chain connects TRBV10-3 to TRBJ2-7; D is possibly TRBD1 (6 bases). The CDR3 runs to 12 residues. V lost 8 bases, J lost 6 bases, and 14 bases lay in between. The germline V gene has CDR1 ENHRY and CDR2 SYGVKD.

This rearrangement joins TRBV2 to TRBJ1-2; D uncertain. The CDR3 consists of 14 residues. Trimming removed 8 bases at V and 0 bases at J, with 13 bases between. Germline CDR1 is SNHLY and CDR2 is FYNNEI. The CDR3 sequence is CASGEAAANYGYTF. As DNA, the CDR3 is TGTGCCAGCGGGGAGGCAGCCGCTAACTATGGCTACACCTTC.

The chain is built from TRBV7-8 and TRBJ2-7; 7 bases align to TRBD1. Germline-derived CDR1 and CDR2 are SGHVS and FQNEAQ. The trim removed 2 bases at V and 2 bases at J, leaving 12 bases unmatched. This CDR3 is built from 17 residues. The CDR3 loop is CASSLYYRGIVPYEQYF. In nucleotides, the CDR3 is TGTGCCAGCAGCTTATATTACAGGGGTATAGTCCCCTACGAGCAGTACTTC. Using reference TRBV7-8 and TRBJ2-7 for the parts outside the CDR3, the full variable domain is GAGVSQSPRYKVAKRGQDVALRCDPISGHVSLFWYQQALGQGPEFLTYFQNEAQLDKSGLPSDRFFAERPEGSVSTLKIQRTQQEDSAVYLCASSLYYRGIVPYEQYFGPGTRLTVT.